A single sample gave rise to the 8 T cell receptor beta chains below, sequenced in a study of blood T cell repertoires in COVID-19. Using immunoSEQ multiplex PCR, the repertoire was profiled, and TCRdb retains in-frame clones only, with some absent. The sample records fewer than 95,000 clones, 75% to 95% being singletons. Sequencing was carried out using peripheral blood. These TCRs come from a woman older than 75 with acute or convalescent COVID-19.

The J gene is TRBJ2-5, the V gene TRBV9, with 13 nucleotides matching TRBD2. With V trimmed by 4 bases and J by 5 bases, 5 bases remained unmatched. From germline, CDR1 is SGDLS and CDR2 YYNGEE. The CDR3 contains 15 residues. CDR3 sequence reads: CASSPGLAGVETQYF. DNA of the CDR3: TGTGCCAGCAGCCCCGGACTAGCGGGAGTGGAGACCCAGTACTTC. Based on the CDR3 plus reference TRBV9 and TRBJ2-5, the full variable domain is DSGVTQTPKHLITATGQRVTLRCSPRSGDLSVYWYQQSLDQGLQFLIQYYNGEERAKGNILERFSAQQFPDLHSELNLSSLELGDSALYFCASSPGLAGVETQYFGPGTRLLVL.

This chain uses TRBV5-4 with TRBJ1-1, with 7 bases matching TRBD1. CDR1 SGHNT and CDR2 YYREEE come from the germline V gene (reference sequence). V shed 3 bases, J shed 1 base, and the junction held 3 bases outside the gene matches. The CDR3 length is 14 residues. CDR3 in amino acids: CASSSGGTNTEAFF. CDR3 DNA sequence: TGTGCCAGCAGCTCAGGGGGGACGAACACTGAAGCTTTCTTT.

This chain uses TRBV5-5 with TRBJ1-2; weak D call: TRBD1 (5 bases). This CDR3 region has 12 residues. Germline CDR1 and CDR2: SGHKS and YYEKEE (reference sequence). V was clipped by 1 base and J by 6 bases, with 7 bases between them. The CDR3 bases are TGTGCCAGCAGCTTGTCGGGGGATGGCTACACCTTC. Protein product: CASSLSGDGYTF.

The CDR3 nucleotides read TGTGCCAGCAGTCTCACTACCCCCCCCTACGAGCAGTACTTC. The encoded protein is CASSLTTPPYEQYF. The gene calls are TRBV27 and TRBJ2-7; D gene unclear. There are 14 residues in the CDR3. CDR1 MNHEY and CDR2 SMNVEV come from the germline V gene (reference sequence). Trimming left V 5 bases short and J 2 bases short, with 13 bases between.

V gene TRBV7-2 combines with J gene TRBJ2-7, with D maybe TRBD1 (7 bases). Germline CDR1 is SGHTA and CDR2 is FQGNSA. CDR3 length equals 15 residues. The V gene lost 1 base and the J gene lost 3 bases, with 13 bases spanning the gap. The DNA for the CDR3 is TGTGCCAGCAGCTTAGGCGGGACAGCCTTCTACGAGCAGTACTTC. Protein sequence: CASSLGGTAFYEQYF. The complete variable domain, with remaining parts taken from reference TRBV7-2 and TRBJ2-7, reads GAGVSQSPSNKVTEKGKDVELRCDPISGHTALYWYRQSLGQGLEFLIYFQGNSAPDKSGLPSDRFSAERTGGSVSTLTIQRTQQEDSAVYLCASSLGGTAFYEQYFGPGTRLTVT.

This clone showed up just once. This chain links TRBV5-1 with TRBJ2-3; 10 bases align to TRBD2. Germline assignment: CDR1 SGHRS and CDR2 YFSETQ. J lost 2 bases, V lost 1 base, and 7 bases had no gene match. This CDR3 comprises 17 residues. CDR3 nucleotides: TGCGCCAGCAGCTTGTATCCTAGCGGGGGAGCCACAGATACGCAGTATTTT. Protein: CASSLYPSGGATDTQYF.

The CDR3 region is CASHGTRATKAGELFF. The CDR3 nucleotides read TGTGCCAGCCACGGGACTAGAGCGACGAAGGCCGGGGAGCTGTTTTTT. This chain connects TRBV2 to TRBJ2-2; 8 bases line up with TRBD2. This CDR3 region has 16 residues. V shed 8 bases and J 6 bases; nucleotides not matched to a gene: 14. Germline loops: CDR1 SNHLY, CDR2 FYNNEI.

The gene calls are TRBV18 and TRBJ2-7; 8 bases map to TRBD1. This CDR3 is 14 amino acids long. Germline CDR1 is KGHSH and CDR2 is LQKENI. The V gene end was trimmed by 3 bases and the J gene end by 5 bases; junction bases not matched to a gene: 6. The DNA for the CDR3 is TGTGCCAGCTCACCGGACAGGGCTCGGAACGAGCAGTACTTC. Residues: CASSPDRARNEQYF.